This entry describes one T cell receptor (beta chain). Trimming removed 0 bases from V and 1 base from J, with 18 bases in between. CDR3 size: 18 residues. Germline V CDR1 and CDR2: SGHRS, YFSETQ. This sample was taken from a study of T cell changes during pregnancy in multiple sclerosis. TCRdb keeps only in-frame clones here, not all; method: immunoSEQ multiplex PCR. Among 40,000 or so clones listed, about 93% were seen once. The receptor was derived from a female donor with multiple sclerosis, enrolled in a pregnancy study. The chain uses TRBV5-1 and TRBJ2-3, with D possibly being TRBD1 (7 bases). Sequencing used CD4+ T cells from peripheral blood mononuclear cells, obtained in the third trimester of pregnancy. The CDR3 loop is CASSLAGGILARTDTQYF. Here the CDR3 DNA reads TGCGCCAGCAGCTTGGCAGGGGGGATACTAGCCCGCACAGATACGCAGTATTTT.